A single sample gave rise to the 27 T cell receptor beta chains below, sequenced in a study of shared clonotypes between healthy human individuals. Only in-frame clones appear in the TCRdb table, and some are missing; sequencing was by immunoSEQ multiplex PCR. Of 2 million to 2.5 million clones in the sample, 92% were seen once. The sequencing sample was made of naive CD4+ T cells from PBMCs. Subset reported: CD45RA+ positively selected. These receptors came from a man aged 18 to 30 in good health. Some clones in this sample may be carry-over from other donors' samples.

The chain links TRBV11-2 to TRBJ2-5; D ambiguous. From germline, CDR1 is SGHAT and CDR2 FQNNGV. V was clipped by 0 bases and J by 4 bases, with 9 bases between them. This CDR3 region has 14 residues. CDR3 region: CASSLDQDVETQYF. The CDR3 region has the DNA TGTGCCAGCAGCTTAGATCAAGACGTAGAGACCCAGTACTTC.

This chain connects TRBV7-2 to TRBJ1-1; 8 nucleotides agree with TRBD1. CDR1 SGHTA and CDR2 FQGNSA come from the germline V gene. The CDR3 covers 15 residues. V was pared by 3 bases and J by 4 bases, with 7 bases of the junction left unmatched. The CDR3, as DNA: TGTGCCAGCAGCTTCCAGTTGGACAGGGTCACTGAAGCTTTCTTT. This codes for CASSFQLDRVTEAFF. The full variable domain, completed using reference TRBV7-2 and TRBJ1-1, is GAGVSQSPSNKVTEKGKDVELRCDPISGHTALYWYRQSLGQGLEFLIYFQGNSAPDKSGLPSDRFSAERTGGSVSTLTIQRTQQEDSAVYLCASSFQLDRVTEAFFGQGTRLTVV.

The chain couples TRBV4-3 to TRBJ2-7, with 11 bases matching TRBD2. Looked up from germline, CDR1 is LGHNA and CDR2 is YSLEER. The CDR3 loop spans 16 amino acids. Losses at the gene ends were 2 bases for V and 2 bases for J; bases not matched to a gene: 5. CDR3 in DNA: TGCGCCAGCAGCCAAATGACTAGCGGGAAGACCTACGAGCAGTACTTC. Protein: CASSQMTSGKTYEQYF.

This rearrangement joins TRBV5-6 to TRBJ2-6; maybe TRBD2 (5 bases). Trimming pared 6 bases from V and 4 bases from J, leaving 14 bases between. The CDR3 covers 15 residues. Germline CDR1 reads SGHDT; CDR2 reads YYEEEE. The CDR3 sequence: CASTPDSGGANVLTF. Here the CDR3 DNA reads TGTGCCAGCACCCCGGACTCGGGGGGGGCCAACGTCCTGACTTTC. The whole variable domain, filled in from reference TRBV5-6 and TRBJ2-6, reads DAGVTQSPTHLIKTRGQQVTLRCSPKSGHDTVSWYQQALGQGPQFIFQYYEEEERQRGNFPDRFSGHQFPNYSSELNVNALLLGDSALYLCASTPDSGGANVLTFGAGSRLTVL.

This chain connects TRBV28 to TRBJ1-5, with D unresolved. V was pared by 2 bases and J by 4 bases, with 12 bases between. CDR1 and CDR2 from the germline V gene are MDHEN and SYDVKM. The CDR3 totals 15 residues. Here the CDR3 reads CASSLETLGNQPQHF. Here the CDR3 DNA reads TGTGCCAGCAGTTTAGAAACACTAGGTAATCAGCCCCAGCATTTT.

The chain recombines TRBV7-8 with TRBJ2-5; D is possibly TRBD1 (6 bases). V was cut by 4 bases and J by 2 bases, with 14 bases left in between. Germline V gives CDR1 SGHVS, CDR2 FQNEAQ. The CDR3 is 15 residues long. The CDR3 nucleotides read TGTGCCAGCAGCTGGGGGCGAAGCGGACAAGAGACCCAGTACTTC. It encodes CASSWGRSGQETQYF.

The genes are TRBV4-3 and TRBJ2-1; 13 bases agree with TRBD2. Germline CDR1 is LGHNA and CDR2 is YSLEER. The junction had 8 bases not matched to a gene; V was cut back by 4 bases and J by 2 bases. The CDR3 spans 18 residues. The CDR3 loop reads CASSPRTSGSAPYNEQFF. Written as DNA, the CDR3 is TGCGCCAGCAGCCCTAGGACTAGCGGGAGTGCCCCCTACAATGAGCAGTTCTTC.

The chain recombines TRBV2 with TRBJ2-1; perhaps TRBD2 as D (6 bases). V lost 6 bases, J lost 0 bases, and 15 bases lay in between. The CDR3 loop spans 16 amino acids. Germline V gene lookup returns CDR1 SNHLY and CDR2 FYNNEI. The CDR3 DNA sequence: TGTGCCAGCAGGGCCCATACTAGCACCTCCTACAATGAGCAGTTCTTC. It specifies CASRAHTSTSYNEQFF.

Worth noting for this clone: Other DNA sequences within the sample encode an identical CDR3. The chain couples TRBV7-6 to TRBJ2-7; no clear D. Germline CDR1 is SGHVS and CDR2 is FNYEAQ. CDR3 length equals 14 residues. The V end was cut by 0 bases, the J end by 0 bases, with 6 bases between. The CDR3 region has the DNA TGTGCCAGCAGCTTAGCTGGGTCCTCCTACGAGCAGTACTTC. It translates to CASSLAGSSYEQYF.

The rearrangement joins TRBV2 to TRBJ2-7; possibly TRBD1 or TRBD2 for D (5 bases each). V was cut by 6 bases and J by 5 bases, with 17 bases left in between. Germline-derived CDR1 and CDR2 are SNHLY and FYNNEI. This CDR3 is 14 amino acids long. In nucleotides, the CDR3 is TGTGCCAGCAGCCGCCTATGGGGGAACCACGAGCAGTACTTC. Translated: CASSRLWGNHEQYF.

CDR3 in amino acids: CASSRIGGRPFYEQYF. In nucleotides, the CDR3 is TGTGCCAGTAGCCGTATAGGGGGGAGACCCTTCTACGAGCAGTACTTC. The chain has TRBV19 and TRBJ2-7, with D perhaps given as TRBD1 or TRBD2 (6 bases each). This CDR3 has 16 residues. Germline V gives CDR1 LNHDA, CDR2 SQIVND (reference sequence). Trimming cost V 6 bases and J 3 bases, with 21 bases left between them.

A remark on this clone: Other DNA sequences in the sample encode the same CDR3. This sequence joins TRBV9 and TRBJ2-7; 8 bases are a match to TRBD1. V was clipped by 4 bases and J by 3 bases; unmatched bases: 3. This CDR3 contains 13 residues. Germline CDR1 SGDLS, CDR2 YYNGEE. The CDR3 region is CASSRTGSYEQYF. The CDR3 bases are TGTGCCAGCAGCAGGACAGGGAGCTACGAGCAGTACTTC.

The rearrangement joins TRBV28 to TRBJ2-7, with 8 bases matching TRBD1. Germline V gives CDR1 MDHEN, CDR2 SYDVKM. The junction had 15 bases not matched to a gene; V was cut back by 6 bases and J by 5 bases. The CDR3 consists of 16 residues. CDR3 DNA: TGTGCCAGCAGCGAGCTTGGGGGGACAGGTCGCCACGAGCAGTACTTC. Encoded protein: CASSELGGTGRHEQYF. Full variable domain (rest looked up from reference TRBV28 and TRBJ2-7): DVKVTQSSRYLVKRTGEKVFLECVQDMDHENMFWYRQDPGLGLRLIYFSYDVKMKEKGDIPEGYSVSREKKERFSLILESASTNQTSMYLCASSELGGTGRHEQYFGPGTRLTVT.

This rearrangement joins TRBV6-6 to TRBJ2-3; TRBD1 is a possible D gene (6 bases). V lost 0 bases to trimming and J lost 4 bases, with 14 bases between them. The length of the CDR3 is 16 residues. Germline CDR1 is MNHNY and CDR2 is SVGAGI (reference sequence). The CDR3 sequence: CASSYSRDTMSDTQYF. The CDR3 DNA sequence: TGTGCCAGCAGTTACTCACGGGACACAATGTCAGATACGCAGTATTTT.

The V and J genes are TRBV5-1 and TRBJ2-2, with D tentatively TRBD1 (5 bases). CDR1 and CDR2 from the germline V gene are SGHRS and YFSETQ. CDR3 length: 14 residues. V lost 4 bases, J lost 2 bases, and 9 bases lay in between. CDR3 sequence reads: CASSTDINTGELFF. The CDR3 nucleotides read TGCGCCAGCAGCACGGACATCAACACCGGGGAGCTGTTTTTT.

In the case of this clone: Mismatch with germline at one junction end may stem from a read error. This sequence joins TRBV4-3 and TRBJ2-5; D is ambiguous. Germline CDR1 reads LGHNA; CDR2 reads YSLEER. This CDR3 has 13 residues. CDR3 amino acids: CASSQEVGARGHF. Here the CDR3 DNA reads TGCGCCAGCAGCCAAGAGGTCGGAGCTAGAGGACACTTC.

Regarding this clone: A much larger clone differs from this one at a single base, so this may be a read error. The sample contains more than one DNA sequence encoding this CDR3. The CDR3 nucleotides read TGCGCCAGCAGCTTGGAGAGCTACGAGCAGTACTTC. Protein product: CASSLESYEQYF. The J gene is TRBJ2-7, the V gene TRBV5-1; D gene ambiguous. The CDR3 consists of 12 residues. Germline assignment: CDR1 SGHRS and CDR2 YFSETQ. V lost 0 bases and J lost 3, with 4 bases in between.

The chain uses TRBV27 and TRBJ1-1; the D gene is possibly TRBD1 (6 bases). Looked up from germline, CDR1 is MNHEY and CDR2 is SMNVEV (reference sequence). This CDR3 comprises 15 residues. Trimming stripped 0 bases from V and 8 bases from J, with 16 bases between. CDR3 amino acids: CASSLSIRGTPEAFF. In DNA form, the CDR3 reads TGTGCCAGCAGTTTATCGATCCGCGGGACACCCGAAGCTTTCTTT.

The gene calls are TRBV19 and TRBJ2-2; tentatively, D is TRBD2 (6 bases). The CDR3 loop spans 17 amino acids. Germline V gives CDR1 LNHDA, CDR2 SQIVND (reference sequence). Trimming pared 4 bases from V and 2 bases from J, leaving 17 bases between. CDR3 bases: TGTGCCAGTAGTACCGGCGGGGCGATACCAAACACCGGGGAGCTGTTTTTT. It translates to CASSTGGAIPNTGELFF.

This clone was observed once. The chain combines TRBV6-6 with TRBJ1-2; no clear D. The CDR3 runs 12 residues. Trimming stripped 2 bases from V and 2 bases from J, with 3 bases between. Germline CDR1 reads MNHNY; CDR2 reads SVGAGI (reference sequence). The CDR3 is CASSYENYGYTF. DNA for the CDR3: TGTGCCAGCAGTTACGAAAACTATGGCTACACCTTC.

V is TRBV7-3 and J is TRBJ2-5; 14 positions agree with TRBD2. The CDR3 is 18 residues long. Germline V gene lookup returns CDR1 SGHTA and CDR2 FQGTGA. Trimming removed 2 bases from V and 2 bases from J; junction bases left unmatched: 7. This CDR3 reads CASSLRLAGGPGQETQYF. DNA of the CDR3: TGTGCCAGCAGCTTACGACTAGCGGGAGGGCCCGGGCAAGAGACCCAGTACTTC. Together with reference TRBV7-3 and TRBJ2-5, the CDR3 gives the full variable domain: GAGVSQTPSNKVTEKGKYVELRCDPISGHTALYWYRQSLGQGPEFLIYFQGTGAADDSGLPNDRFFAVRPEGSVSTLKIQRTERGDSAVYLCASSLRLAGGPGQETQYFGPGTRLLVL.

The sample holds one count of this clone. This chain links TRBV7-2 with TRBJ2-2, with D perhaps matching TRBD1 (5 bases). Between the trimmed V and J ends, which lost 5 bases and 5 bases, there was a span of 9 bases. CDR3 length: 13 amino acids. Germline CDR1 and CDR2: SGHTA and FQGNSA. CDR3 region: CASSHGQTGELFF. CDR3 sequence (DNA): TGTGCCAGCAGCCACGGACAAACCGGGGAGCTGTTTTTT. Full variable domain (remainder filled in from reference TRBV7-2 and TRBJ2-2): GAGVSQSPSNKVTEKGKDVELRCDPISGHTALYWYRQSLGQGLEFLIYFQGNSAPDKSGLPSDRFSAERTGGSVSTLTIQRTQQEDSAVYLCASSHGQTGELFFGEGSRLTVL.

Concerning this clone: A read error may account for a junction end that differs from germline. This sequence joins TRBV18 and TRBJ1-2; D gene uncertain. The CDR3 is made up of 13 amino acids. Germline CDR1 reads KGHSH; CDR2 reads LQKENI. CDR3 sequence reads: CASSSPLGSGYTF. Here the CDR3 DNA reads TGTGCCAGCTCATCACCGCTCGGCTCTGGCTACACCTTC.

In DNA, the CDR3 is TGTGCCAGTTCATTAGCGGGAGCGTCCCCCTACGAGCAGTACTTC. Its translation is CASSLAGASPYEQYF. This chain joins TRBV19 and TRBJ2-7; 9 bases match TRBD2. The CDR3 is 15 amino acids. Trimming removed 8 bases from V and 2 bases from J; junction bases left unmatched: 10. Per germline, CDR1 LNHDA and CDR2 SQIVND (reference sequence).

The chain uses TRBV28 and TRBJ1-3; no clear D. The V end was cut by 2 bases, the J end by 1 base, with 12 bases between. The CDR3 spans 16 residues. Per the germline V gene, CDR1 is MDHEN and CDR2 is SYDVKM. In DNA, the CDR3 is TGTGCCAGCAGTTTAATTTCCCAGTCGTCTGGAAACACCATATATTTT. Encoded protein: CASSLISQSSGNTIYF. Full variable domain (missing parts from reference TRBV28 and TRBJ1-3): DVKVTQSSRYLVKRTGEKVFLECVQDMDHENMFWYRQDPGLGLRLIYFSYDVKMKEKGDIPEGYSVSREKKERFSLILESASTNQTSMYLCASSLISQSSGNTIYFGEGSWLTVV.

The chain has TRBV19 and TRBJ2-3; D uncertain. The germline CDR1 and CDR2 sequences are LNHDA and SQIVND (reference sequence). V was shortened by 6 bases and J by 0 bases, with 10 bases between the two germline ends. The CDR3 is 14 residues long. CDR3 loop: CASSASRSTDTQYF. For the CDR3, the DNA is TGTGCCAGTAGCGCCTCTCGGAGCACAGATACGCAGTATTTT. Full variable domain (rest looked up from reference TRBV19 and TRBJ2-3): DGGITQSPKYLFRKEGQNVTLSCEQNLNHDAMYWYRQDPGQGLRLIYYSQIVNDFQKGDIAEGYSVSREKKESFPLTVTSAQKNPTAFYLCASSASRSTDTQYFGPGTRLTVL.

The chain has TRBV9 and TRBJ2-3, with D possibly being TRBD2 (7 bases). Germline V gene lookup returns CDR1 SGDLS and CDR2 YYNGEE. Trimming removed 3 bases from V and 0 bases from J, with 8 bases in between. The CDR3 is made up of 14 amino acids. CDR3 nucleotide sequence: TGTGCCAGCAGCGAGGGGGGGAGCACAGATACGCAGTATTTT. Translated: CASSEGGSTDTQYF.